These T cell receptor beta chains were read from a single sample in a study of blood T cell repertoires in COVID-19. TCRdb's copy holds only in-frame clones and misses some; the assay was immunoSEQ multiplex PCR. The data contain some 100,000 clones, approximately 86% of them seen just once; the ten biggest clones take up about a tenth. The sequencing input was peripheral blood. The receptors stem from a middle-aged man with acute or convalescent COVID-19. Both conserved end residues are part of each CDR3. The D gene is left open where the match is weak. A clone size is listed for some rows: how often the clone was seen (once, few, many), or a class if it is expanded.

CDR3: CASSPNGGSYEQYF; DNA: TGTGCCAGCTCACCAAACGGGGGCTCCTACGAGCAGTACTTC; V: TRBV18; size: .; J: TRBJ2-7; D: .
CDR3: CATSRRLAGAYEQYF; DNA: TGTGCCACCTCAAGGCGCCTAGCGGGAGCCTACGAGCAGTACTTC; V: TRBV19; size: .; J: TRBJ2-7; D: TRBD2
CDR3: CASSVAQQDEQFF; DNA: TGTGCCAGCAGCGTAGCGCAACAGGATGAGCAGTTCTTC; V: TRBV9; size: .; J: TRBJ2-1; D: .
CDR3: CASSRQAIYGYTF; DNA: TGTGCCAGCAGCCGCCAGGCGATCTATGGCTACACCTTC; V: TRBV5-4; size: .; J: TRBJ1-2; D: .
CDR3: CASSQGDLNEKLFF; DNA: TGTGCCAGCAGCCAAGGAGATTTAAATGAAAAACTGTTTTTT; V: TRBV4-2; size: .; J: TRBJ1-4; D: .
CDR3: CASSIGTGGATEAFF; DNA: TGTGCCAGTAGTATAGGCACGGGGGGAGCGACTGAAGCTTTCTTT; V: TRBV19; size: .; J: TRBJ1-1; D: .
CDR3: CASSPDRDQLTEAFF; DNA: TGTGCCAGCAGTCCGGACAGGGATCAGCTCACTGAAGCTTTCTTT; V: TRBV6-6; size: .; J: TRBJ1-1; D: TRBD1
CDR3: CATSDPSGRTDTQYF; DNA: TGTGCCACCAGTGATCCGAGCGGGCGCACAGATACGCAGTATTTT; V: TRBV24-1; size: .; J: TRBJ2-3; D: .
CDR3: CASSRTTSGSLEQYF; DNA: TGTGCCAGCAGCCGTACGACTAGCGGGAGCCTCGAGCAGTACTTC; V: TRBV7-2; size: .; J: TRBJ2-7; D: TRBD2
CDR3: CASSSTNRGLINSPLHF; DNA: TGTGCCAGCAGTTCTACGAACAGGGGCTTGATAAATTCACCCCTCCACTTT; V: TRBV28; size: .; J: TRBJ1-6; D: TRBD1
CDR3: CASSAGQGGLGQPQHF; DNA: TGTGCCAGCAGTGCCGGACAGGGGGGTTTGGGTCAGCCCCAGCATTTT; V: TRBV2; size: .; J: TRBJ1-5; D: TRBD1
CDR3: CASSKREESYEQYF; DNA: TGTGCCAGCAGCAAACGGGAGGAATCCTACGAGCAGTACTTC; V: TRBV5-6; size: .; J: TRBJ2-7; D: TRBD2
CDR3: CASSQTQGTNYGYTF; DNA: TGTGCCAGCAGCCAAACACAGGGCACAAACTATGGCTACACCTTC; V: TRBV4-2; size: .; J: TRBJ1-2; D: .
CDR3: CSTGTESNYGYTF; DNA: TGCAGCACCGGGACAGAATCTAACTATGGCTACACCTTC; V: TRBV29-1; size: .; J: TRBJ1-2; D: TRBD1
CDR3: CASSLAASGDEQYF; DNA: TGTGCCAGCAGCTTAGCGGCTTCAGGGGACGAGCAGTACTTC; V: TRBV7-3; size: once; J: TRBJ2-7; D: .
CDR3: CASSLAAGLAGNEQFF; DNA: TGTGCCAGCAGCTTAGCTGCCGGACTAGCGGGAAATGAGCAGTTCTTC; V: TRBV7-6; size: .; J: TRBJ2-1; D: TRBD2
CDR3: CASSFSSGGGETQYF; DNA: TGCGCCAGCAGCTTTTCTAGCGGAGGCGGGGAGACCCAGTACTTC; V: TRBV5-1; size: .; J: TRBJ2-5; D: TRBD2
CDR3: CASSRTSGRQTQYF; DNA: TGTGCCAGTAGTAGGACTAGCGGGAGGCAGACCCAGTACTTC; V: TRBV19; size: once; J: TRBJ2-5; D: TRBD2
CDR3: CAISDRVGNTIYF; DNA: TGTGCCATCAGTGACAGGGTTGGAAACACCATATATTTT; V: TRBV10-3; size: .; J: TRBJ1-3; D: .
CDR3: CASSLWGGVDGTEKLFF; DNA: TGTGCCAGCAGCCTATGGGGGGGTGTTGACGGTACAGAAAAACTGTTTTTT; V: TRBV28; size: .; J: TRBJ1-4; D: .
CDR3: CASSPMGLPGTEAFF; DNA: TGTGCCAGCTCACCAATGGGGTTACCGGGGACTGAAGCTTTCTTT; V: TRBV18; size: .; J: TRBJ1-1; D: .
CDR3: CASSPLDTGNQPQHF; DNA: TGTGCCAGCAGTCCCCTCGACACGGGCAATCAGCCCCAGCATTTT; V: TRBV28; size: .; J: TRBJ1-5; D: .
CDR3: CASSLGRTFSYEQYF; DNA: TGTGCCAGCAGCTTAGGGAGGACCTTCTCCTACGAGCAGTACTTC; V: TRBV11-3; size: few; J: TRBJ2-7; D: .
CDR3: CASRGDRFSGNTIYF; DNA: TGTGCCAGCAGGGGGGACAGGTTCTCTGGAAACACCATATATTTT; V: TRBV6-5; size: .; J: TRBJ1-3; D: TRBD1
CDR3: CASSARPGQGSTGELFF; DNA: TGTGCCAGCAGCGCCAGACCGGGACAGGGGTCCACCGGGGAGCTGTTTTTT; V: TRBV11-2; size: .; J: TRBJ2-2; D: TRBD1
CDR3: CASSQDLGENTEAFF; DNA: TGCGCCAGCAGCCAAGATTTGGGCGAGAACACTGAAGCTTTCTTT; V: TRBV4-1; size: .; J: TRBJ1-1; D: .
CDR3: CASSQVSGNGYTF; DNA: TGTGCCAGCAGCCAAGTGTCAGGCAATGGCTACACCTTC; V: TRBV4-2; size: .; J: TRBJ1-2; D: .
CDR3: CASSPGTSEYNEQFF; DNA: TGTGCCAGCAGCCCCGGGACTAGCGAGTACAATGAGCAGTTCTTC; V: TRBV7-2; size: .; J: TRBJ2-1; D: TRBD2
CDR3: CASSSGVLNEKLFF; DNA: TGTGCCAGCAGCTCGGGGGTGCTTAATGAAAAACTGTTTTTT; V: TRBV11-2; size: few; J: TRBJ1-4; D: .
CDR3: CASSIGGSGLYEQYF; DNA: TGTGCCAGTAGTATAGGGGGTAGCGGACTATACGAGCAGTACTTC; V: TRBV19; size: .; J: TRBJ2-7; D: .
CDR3: CASRQKMNTEAFF; DNA: TGTGCCAGCAGACAGAAAATGAACACTGAAGCTTTCTTT; V: TRBV14; size: .; J: TRBJ1-1; D: .
CDR3: CASSYDDRVNTEAFF; DNA: TGTGCCAGCAGTTACGATGACAGGGTGAACACTGAAGCTTTCTTT; V: TRBV6-5; size: .; J: TRBJ1-1; D: TRBD1
CDR3: CASSRTGTEAFF; DNA: TGTGCCAGCAGCCGGACAGGGACTGAAGCTTTCTTT; V: TRBV3-1/TRBV3-2; size: .; J: TRBJ1-1; D: TRBD1
CDR3: CASSLGGFGAFF; DNA: TGTGCCAGCAGTTTAGGAGGGTTTGGCGCTTTCTTT; V: TRBV12-3/TRBV12-4; size: .; J: TRBJ1-1; D: .
CDR3: CASKKGVYGYTF; DNA: TGTGCCAGTAAGAAGGGAGTTTACGGCTACACCTTC; V: TRBV19; size: .; J: TRBJ1-2; D: .
CDR3: CASSPTGTGDFDEQFF; DNA: TGCGCCAGCAGCCCTACCGGGACAGGGGACTTTGATGAGCAGTTCTTC; V: TRBV5-1; size: .; J: TRBJ2-1; D: TRBD1
CDR3: CASSLQGRLNTEAFF; DNA: TGTGCCAGCAGCCTACAGGGCAGGTTGAACACTGAAGCTTTCTTT; V: TRBV9; size: .; J: TRBJ1-1; D: .
CDR3: CASSIAGVPAYGYTF; DNA: TGTGCCAGTAGTATAGCGGGGGTACCGGCCTATGGCTACACCTTC; V: TRBV19; size: .; J: TRBJ1-2; D: .
CDR3: CASSETGRRQYF; DNA: TGTGCCAGCAGTGAAACGGGTAGGCGGCAGTACTTC; V: TRBV3-1/TRBV3-2; size: once; J: TRBJ2-7; D: .
CDR3: CSVRRDIIGEQYF; DNA: TGCAGCGTCCGCCGGGACATTATAGGCGAGCAGTACTTC; V: TRBV29-1; size: few; J: TRBJ2-7; D: .
CDR3: CASSVLAGDRGEQYF; DNA: TGTGCCAGCAGCGTACTAGCGGGAGATAGAGGCGAGCAGTACTTC; V: TRBV9; size: .; J: TRBJ2-7; D: TRBD2
CDR3: CASSPGTGVSPLHF; DNA: TGTGCCAGCTCACCCGGGACAGGGGTTTCACCCCTCCACTTT; V: TRBV18; size: few; J: TRBJ1-6; D: TRBD1
CDR3: CASLRGPRDGYTF; DNA: TGCGCCAGCCTCCGAGGCCCTCGGGATGGCTACACCTTC; V: TRBV4-1; size: .; J: TRBJ1-2; D: .
CDR3: CASIGPSGFTDTQYF; DNA: TGTGCCAGCATCGGGCCTAGCGGATTCACAGATACGCAGTATTTT; V: TRBV6-5; size: .; J: TRBJ2-3; D: TRBD2
CDR3: CASSEGLAGARELFF; DNA: TGTGCCAGCAGCGAGGGACTAGCGGGAGCCCGGGAGCTGTTTTTT; V: TRBV9; size: .; J: TRBJ2-2; D: TRBD2
CDR3: CATSSRGINYGYTF; DNA: TGTGCCACCAGCAGCAGGGGGATTAACTATGGCTACACCTTC; V: TRBV15; size: .; J: TRBJ1-2; D: TRBD1
CDR3: CASLMTGTDTQYF; DNA: TGCGCCAGCCTTATGACAGGGACAGATACGCAGTATTTT; V: TRBV5-1; size: few; J: TRBJ2-3; D: TRBD1
CDR3: CASSRQATLEAFF; DNA: TGCGCCAGCAGCCGACAGGCGACGCTTGAAGCTTTCTTT; V: TRBV4-1; size: .; J: TRBJ1-1; D: .
CDR3: CASSPRDTKGTEAFF; DNA: TGTGCCAGCAGCCCCCGGGACACCAAGGGGACTGAAGCTTTCTTT; V: TRBV7-9; size: .; J: TRBJ1-1; D: .
CDR3: CASTKPVTIRGFGNQPQHF; DNA: TGTGCCAGCACTAAGCCCGTCACAATCAGGGGTTTCGGCAATCAGCCCCAGCATTTT; V: TRBV5-6; size: .; J: TRBJ1-5; D: .
CDR3: CASRTQTYNEQFF; DNA: TGTGCCAGCAGAACTCAAACCTACAATGAGCAGTTCTTC; V: TRBV12-3/TRBV12-4; size: .; J: TRBJ2-1; D: .
CDR3: CASSLGVRRAGTNEKLFF; DNA: TGCGCCAGCAGCTTGGGGGTGAGACGAGCCGGGACTAATGAAAAACTGTTTTTT; V: TRBV5-1; size: .; J: TRBJ1-4; D: .
CDR3: CAWRRDSRNTEAFF; DNA: TGTGCCTGGAGAAGGGACAGCAGGAACACTGAAGCTTTCTTT; V: TRBV30; size: .; J: TRBJ1-1; D: TRBD1
CDR3: CASSHRGEQFF; DNA: TGTGCCAGCAGCCATCGGGGTGAGCAGTTCTTC; V: TRBV3-1/TRBV3-2; size: .; J: TRBJ2-1; D: .
CDR3: CASSVEGGEQYF; DNA: TGTGCCAGCAGCGTAGAAGGGGGCGAGCAGTACTTC; V: TRBV9; size: .; J: TRBJ2-7; D: .